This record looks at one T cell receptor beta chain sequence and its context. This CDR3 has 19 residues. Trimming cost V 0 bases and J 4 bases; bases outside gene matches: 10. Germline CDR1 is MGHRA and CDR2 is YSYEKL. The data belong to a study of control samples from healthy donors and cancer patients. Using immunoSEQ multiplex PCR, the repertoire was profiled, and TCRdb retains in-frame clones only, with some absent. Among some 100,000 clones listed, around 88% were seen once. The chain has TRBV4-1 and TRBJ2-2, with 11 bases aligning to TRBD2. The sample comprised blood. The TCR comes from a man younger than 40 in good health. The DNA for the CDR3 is TGCGCCAGCAGCCAAGATTCCCACATAGCGGGAGGGCGCACCGGGGAGCTGTTTTTT. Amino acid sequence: CASSQDSHIAGGRTGELFF.